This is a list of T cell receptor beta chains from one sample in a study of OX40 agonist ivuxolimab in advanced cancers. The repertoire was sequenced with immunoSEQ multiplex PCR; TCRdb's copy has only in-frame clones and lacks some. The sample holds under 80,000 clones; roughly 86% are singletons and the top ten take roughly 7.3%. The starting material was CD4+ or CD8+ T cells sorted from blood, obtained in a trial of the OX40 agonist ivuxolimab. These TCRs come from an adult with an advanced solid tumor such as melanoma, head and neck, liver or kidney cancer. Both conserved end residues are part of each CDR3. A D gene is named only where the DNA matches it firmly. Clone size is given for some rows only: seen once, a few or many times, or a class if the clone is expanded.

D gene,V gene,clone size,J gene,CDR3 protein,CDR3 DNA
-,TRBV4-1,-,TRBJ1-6,CASSPRPGIDSPLHF,TGCGCCAGCAGCCCCCGACCGGGGATCGATTCACCCCTCCACTTT
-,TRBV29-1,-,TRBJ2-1,CSAGGDNNEQFF,TGCAGCGCAGGGGGGGACAACAATGAGCAGTTCTTC
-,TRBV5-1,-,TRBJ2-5,CASSLRSETQYF,TGTGCCAGCAGCTTAAGAAGTGAGACCCAGTACTTC
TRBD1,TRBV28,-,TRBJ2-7,CASRRTGLLTYEQYF,TGTGCCAGCAGGCGGACAGGGCTGCTCACCTACGAGCAGTACTTC
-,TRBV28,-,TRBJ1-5,CASSLIWRSNQPQHF,TGTGCCAGCAGTCTGATTTGGAGGAGCAATCAGCCCCAGCATTTT
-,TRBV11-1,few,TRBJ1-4,CASSNNEKLFF,TGTGCCAGCAGCAATAATGAAAAACTGTTTTTT
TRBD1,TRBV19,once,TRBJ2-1,CASTPGQGRWQFF,TGTGCCAGTACTCCGGGACAGGGGAGATGGCAGTTCTTC
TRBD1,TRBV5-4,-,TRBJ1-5,CASSLQGDQPQHF,TGTGCCAGCAGCCTACAGGGGGATCAGCCCCAGCATTTT
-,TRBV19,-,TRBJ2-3,CASSDRSTDTQYF,TGTGCCAGTAGTGACCGTAGCACAGATACGCAGTATTTT
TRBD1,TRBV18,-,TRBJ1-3,CASSSVRDRAGNTIYF,TGTGCCAGCTCTTCGGTCCGGGACAGGGCTGGAAACACCATATATTTT
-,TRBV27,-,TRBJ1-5,CASSLGGVKGNQPQHF,TGTGCCAGCAGTTTAGGTGGGGTTAAGGGCAATCAGCCCCAGCATTTT
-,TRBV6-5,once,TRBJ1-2,CASSRQINYGYTF,TGTGCCAGCAGTCGACAGATTAACTATGGCTACACCTTC
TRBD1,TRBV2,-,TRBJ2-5,CAGKTGGVQETQYF,TGTGCCGGAAAGACAGGGGGCGTACAAGAGACCCAGTACTTC
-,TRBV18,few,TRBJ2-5,CASSPLKEHGTQYF,TGTGCCAGCTCACCACTGAAGGAGCATGGGACCCAGTACTTC
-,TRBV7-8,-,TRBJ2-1,CASSRRGRGIDEQFF,TGTGCCAGCAGCCGCAGGGGGCGGGGGATAGATGAGCAGTTCTTC
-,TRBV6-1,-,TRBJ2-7,CASSLQGQYF,TGTGCCAGCAGCCTACAGGGGCAGTACTTC
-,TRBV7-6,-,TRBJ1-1,CASSSPFEGSTEAFF,TGTGCCAGCAGCTCTCCCTTTGAAGGGAGCACTGAAGCTTTCTTT
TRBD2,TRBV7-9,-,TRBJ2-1,CASSFALSGGAKGNEQFF,TGTGCCAGCAGCTTTGCGCTCAGCGGGGGGGCTAAGGGTAATGAGCAGTTCTTC
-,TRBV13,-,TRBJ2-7,CASRGRAHEQYF,TGTGCCAGCAGAGGACGTGCCCACGAGCAGTACTTC
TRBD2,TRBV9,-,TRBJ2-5,CASSRSGGRGTQYF,TGTGCCAGCAGCCGTAGCGGGGGACGAGGGACCCAGTACTTC
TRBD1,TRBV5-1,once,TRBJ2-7,CASSLVGTGTYEQYF,TGCGCCAGCAGCTTGGTTGGGACAGGAACCTACGAGCAGTACTTC
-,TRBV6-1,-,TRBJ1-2,CASTQNTGAGGYTF,TGTGCCAGCACCCAAAATACGGGGGCCGGTGGCTACACCTTC
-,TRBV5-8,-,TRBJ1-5,CASSLGHTLNQPQHF,TGTGCCAGCAGCTTGGGGCACACGCTCAATCAGCCCCAGCATTTT
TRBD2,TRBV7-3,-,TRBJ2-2,CASSPRTSLNTGELFF,TGTGCCAGCAGCCCTCGGACTAGCTTGAACACCGGGGAGCTGTTTTTT
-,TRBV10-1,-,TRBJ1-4,CASSDMPAGKLFF,TGCGCCAGCAGTGATATGCCAGCAGGAAAACTGTTTTTT
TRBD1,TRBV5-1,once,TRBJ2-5,CASRSTGTGQETQYF,TGCGCCAGCAGGTCTACCGGGACAGGACAAGAGACCCAGTACTTC
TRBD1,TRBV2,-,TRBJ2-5,CASSGQGARETQYF,TGTGCCAGCAGTGGGCAGGGGGCGCGTGAGACCCAGTACTTC
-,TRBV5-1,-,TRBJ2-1,CASTLSGNRNEQFF,TGCGCCAGCACCCTATCGGGGAATCGCAATGAGCAGTTCTTC
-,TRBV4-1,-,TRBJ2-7,CASSSGLLTYEQYF,TGCGCCAGCAGCTCGGGACTCCTAACCTACGAGCAGTACTTC
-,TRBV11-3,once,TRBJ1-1,CASSLGSNTEAFF,TGTGCCAGCAGCTTAGGCTCAAACACTGAAGCTTTCTTT
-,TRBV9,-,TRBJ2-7,CASSVGGVSYEQYF,TGTGCCAGCAGCGTAGGTGGGGTCTCCTACGAGCAGTACTTC
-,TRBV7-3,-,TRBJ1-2,CASSLVIGGHTF,TGTGCCAGCAGCTTAGTGATCGGGGGGCACACCTTC
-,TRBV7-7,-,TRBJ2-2,CASSYQRETGELFF,TGTGCCAGCAGCTACCAACGGGAGACCGGGGAGCTGTTTTTT
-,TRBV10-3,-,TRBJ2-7,CAISSSPAEQYF,TGTGCCATCAGCTCCTCCCCGGCCGAGCAGTACTTC
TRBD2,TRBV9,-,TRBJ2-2,CASSNPGGTLTTGELFF,TGTGCCAGCAGCAACCCGGGAGGGACTCTGACAACCGGGGAGCTGTTTTTT
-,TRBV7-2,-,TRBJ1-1,CASSSRANTEAFF,TGTGCCAGCAGCTCCCGGGCGAACACTGAAGCTTTCTTT
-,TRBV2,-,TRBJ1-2,CASREGRSYGYTF,TGTGCCAGCAGGGAGGGGCGATCCTATGGCTACACCTTC
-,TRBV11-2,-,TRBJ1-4,CASSTSATNEKLFF,TGTGCCAGCAGCACCAGCGCAACTAATGAAAAACTGTTTTTT
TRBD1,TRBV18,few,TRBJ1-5,CASSPTGTVNQPQHF,TGTGCCAGCTCACCAACTGGGACAGTTAATCAGCCCCAGCATTTT
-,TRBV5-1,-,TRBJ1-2,CASSLGQRTAYGYTF,TGCGCCAGCAGCTTGGGACAGCGAACTGCCTATGGCTACACCTTC
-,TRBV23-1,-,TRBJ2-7,CASSQPEVWSGTYEQYF,TGCGCCAGCAGTCAGCCCGAGGTGTGGTCGGGGACATACGAGCAGTACTTC
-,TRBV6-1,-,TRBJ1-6,CASSPVTTADSPLHF,TGTGCCAGCAGCCCGGTTACGACTGCGGATTCACCCCTCCACTTT
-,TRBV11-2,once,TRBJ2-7,CASRSSGTTYEQYF,TGTGCCAGCAGATCATCGGGGACGACCTACGAGCAGTACTTC
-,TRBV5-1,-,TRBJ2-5,CASSWGSASQETQYF,TGCGCCAGCAGCTGGGGATCTGCCTCCCAAGAGACCCAGTACTTC
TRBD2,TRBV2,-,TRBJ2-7,CASSESREFTYEQYF,TGTGCCAGCAGTGAATCGCGGGAGTTCACCTACGAGCAGTACTTC
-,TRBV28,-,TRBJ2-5,CASSLRPPSLETQYF,TGTGCCAGCAGTCTCAGACCCCCCAGCCTTGAGACCCAGTACTTC
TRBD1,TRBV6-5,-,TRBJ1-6,CASKTGSSPLHF,TGTGCCAGCAAGACAGGGAGTTCACCCCTCCACTTT
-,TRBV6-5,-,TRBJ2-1,CASRLAEGTYNEQFF,TGTGCCAGCAGGTTAGCGGAGGGGACCTACAATGAGCAGTTCTTC